This T cell receptor beta chain is from a study of blood T cells in healthy people across ages. A second roughly 7 to 12 cycle PCR used barcoded and J-beta primers. TCRdb re-derived calls from the 5' RACE reads in MiXCR, one entry per CDR3 protein. The profile shows 800,000 to 950,000 distinct CDR3 sequences, 40% to 60% of them singletons. The germline V gene encodes CDR1 SGDLS and CDR2 YYNGEE. This CDR3 comprises 13 residues. Deletions cut 0 bases from V and 15 bases from J, with 16 bases between. The source is a man aged 30 to 45 in good health. The genes are TRBV9 and TRBJ2-1, with D possibly matching TRBD2 (5 bases). What was sequenced was blood. The CDR3 region is CASSVDEGLGLFF. CDR3 coding DNA: TGTGCCAGCAGCGTAGATGAGGGCCTGGGCCTGTTCTTC. Based on the CDR3 plus reference TRBV9 and TRBJ2-1, the full variable domain is DSGVTQTPKHLITATGQRVTLRCSPRSGDLSVYWYQQSLDQGLQFLIQYYNGEERAKGNILERFSAQQFPDLHSELNLSSLELGDSALYFCASSVDEGLGLFFGPGTRLTVL.